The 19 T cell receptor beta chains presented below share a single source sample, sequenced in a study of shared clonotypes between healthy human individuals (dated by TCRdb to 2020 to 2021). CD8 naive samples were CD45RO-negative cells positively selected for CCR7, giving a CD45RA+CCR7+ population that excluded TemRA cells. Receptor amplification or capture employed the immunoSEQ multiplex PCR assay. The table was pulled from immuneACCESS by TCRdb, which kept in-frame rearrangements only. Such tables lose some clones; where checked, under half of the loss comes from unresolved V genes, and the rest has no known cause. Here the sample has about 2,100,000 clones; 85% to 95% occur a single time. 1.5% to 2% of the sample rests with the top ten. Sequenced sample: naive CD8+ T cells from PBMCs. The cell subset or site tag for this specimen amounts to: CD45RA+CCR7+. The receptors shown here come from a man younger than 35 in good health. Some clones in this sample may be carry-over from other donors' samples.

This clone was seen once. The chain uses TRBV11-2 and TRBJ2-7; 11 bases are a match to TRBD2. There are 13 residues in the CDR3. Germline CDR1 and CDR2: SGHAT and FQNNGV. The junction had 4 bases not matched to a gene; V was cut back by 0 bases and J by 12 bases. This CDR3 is CASSLDTSGRLYF. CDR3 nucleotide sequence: TGTGCCAGCAGCTTAGATACTAGCGGGAGACTGTACTTC. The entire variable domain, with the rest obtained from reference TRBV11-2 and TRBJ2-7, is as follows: EAGVAQSPRYKIIEKRQSVAFWCNPISGHATLYWYQQILGQGPKLLIQFQNNGVVDDSQLPKDRFSAERLKGVDSTLKIQPAKLEDSAVYLCASSLDTSGRLYFGPGTRLTVT.

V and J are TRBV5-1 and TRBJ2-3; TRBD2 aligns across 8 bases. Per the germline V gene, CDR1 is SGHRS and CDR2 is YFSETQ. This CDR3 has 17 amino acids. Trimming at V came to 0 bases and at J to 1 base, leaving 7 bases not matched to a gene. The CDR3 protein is CASSLERGTTGTDTQYF. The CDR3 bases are TGCGCCAGCAGCTTGGAGCGGGGGACTACTGGCACAGATACGCAGTATTTT.

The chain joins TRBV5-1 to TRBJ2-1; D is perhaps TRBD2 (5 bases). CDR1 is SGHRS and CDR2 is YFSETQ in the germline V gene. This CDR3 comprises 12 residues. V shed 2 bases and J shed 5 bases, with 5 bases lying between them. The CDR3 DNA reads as TGCGCCAGCAGCTTAGCGGACAATGAGCAGTTCTTC. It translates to CASSLADNEQFF.

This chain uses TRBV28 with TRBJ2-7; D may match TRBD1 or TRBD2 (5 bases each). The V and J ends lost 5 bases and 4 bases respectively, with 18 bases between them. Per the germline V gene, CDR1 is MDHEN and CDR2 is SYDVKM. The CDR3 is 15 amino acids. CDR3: CASSNQGSAFYEQYF. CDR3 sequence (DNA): TGTGCCAGCAGTAATCAGGGTAGCGCCTTTTACGAGCAGTACTTC.

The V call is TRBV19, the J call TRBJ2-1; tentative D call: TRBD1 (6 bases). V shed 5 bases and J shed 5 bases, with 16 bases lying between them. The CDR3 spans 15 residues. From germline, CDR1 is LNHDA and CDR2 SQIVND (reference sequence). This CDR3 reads CASSPRAGDNNEQFF. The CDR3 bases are TGTGCCAGTAGTCCTCGGGCAGGGGATAACAATGAGCAGTTCTTC.

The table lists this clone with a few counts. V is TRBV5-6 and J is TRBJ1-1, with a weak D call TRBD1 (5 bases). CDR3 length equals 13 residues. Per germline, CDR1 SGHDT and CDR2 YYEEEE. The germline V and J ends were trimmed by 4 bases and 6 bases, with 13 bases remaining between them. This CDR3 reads CASSKGTPPEAFF. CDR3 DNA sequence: TGTGCCAGCAGCAAAGGGACGCCCCCTGAAGCTTTCTTT. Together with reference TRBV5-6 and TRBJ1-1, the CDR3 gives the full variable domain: DAGVTQSPTHLIKTRGQQVTLRCSPKSGHDTVSWYQQALGQGPQFIFQYYEEEERQRGNFPDRFSGHQFPNYSSELNVNALLLGDSALYLCASSKGTPPEAFFGQGTRLTVV.

The CDR3 protein is CASSQGIRKGLPYNEQFF. In nucleotides, the CDR3 is TGCGCCAGCAGCCAAGGCATCCGAAAGGGACTACCGTACAATGAGCAGTTCTTC. This chain connects TRBV4-1 to TRBJ2-1; 7 positions agree with TRBD2. CDR3 size: 18 residues. Germline V CDR1 and CDR2: MGHRA, YSYEKL. V dropped 1 base and J dropped 4; count of bases not matched to a gene: 13.

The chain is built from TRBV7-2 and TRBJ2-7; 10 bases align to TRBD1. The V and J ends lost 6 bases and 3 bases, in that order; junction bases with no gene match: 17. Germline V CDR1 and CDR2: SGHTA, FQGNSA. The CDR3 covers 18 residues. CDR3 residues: CASSTPRPGTGVIYEQYF. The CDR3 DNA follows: TGTGCCAGCAGTACCCCACGACCGGGGACAGGGGTTATCTACGAGCAGTACTTC.

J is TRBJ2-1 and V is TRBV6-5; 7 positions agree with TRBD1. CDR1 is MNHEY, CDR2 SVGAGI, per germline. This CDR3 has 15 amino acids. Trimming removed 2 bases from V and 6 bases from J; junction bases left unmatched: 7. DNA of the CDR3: TGTGCCAGCAGTTACGGGCAGGGGGACGTCAATGAGCAGTTCTTC. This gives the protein CASSYGQGDVNEQFF.

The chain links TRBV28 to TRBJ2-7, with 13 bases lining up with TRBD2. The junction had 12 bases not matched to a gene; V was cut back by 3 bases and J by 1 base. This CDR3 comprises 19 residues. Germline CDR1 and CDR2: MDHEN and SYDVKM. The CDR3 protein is CASSFTSGTSGALSYEQYF. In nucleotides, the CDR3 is TGTGCCAGCAGTTTCACCTCCGGGACTAGCGGGGCCCTATCCTACGAGCAGTACTTC.

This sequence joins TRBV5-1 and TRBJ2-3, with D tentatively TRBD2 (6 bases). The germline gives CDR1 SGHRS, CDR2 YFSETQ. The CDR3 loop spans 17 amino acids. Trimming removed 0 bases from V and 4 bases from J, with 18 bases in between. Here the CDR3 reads CASSLAGRRDRSDTQYF. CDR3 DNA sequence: TGCGCCAGCAGCTTGGCCGGGCGGCGGGATCGCTCAGATACGCAGTATTTT.

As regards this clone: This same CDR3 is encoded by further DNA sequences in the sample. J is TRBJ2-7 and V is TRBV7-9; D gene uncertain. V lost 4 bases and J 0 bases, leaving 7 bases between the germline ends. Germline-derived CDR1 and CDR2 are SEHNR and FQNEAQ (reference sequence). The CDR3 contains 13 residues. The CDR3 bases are TGTGCCAGCAGCTCGCAGAGCTCCTACGAGCAGTACTTC. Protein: CASSSQSSYEQYF.

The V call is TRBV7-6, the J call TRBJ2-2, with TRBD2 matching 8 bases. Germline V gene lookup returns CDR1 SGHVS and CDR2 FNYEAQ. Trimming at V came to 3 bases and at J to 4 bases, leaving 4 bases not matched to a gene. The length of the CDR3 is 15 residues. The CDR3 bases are TGTGCCAGCAGCTTGGGGACTAGGGGCACCGGGGAGCTGTTTTTT. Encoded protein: CASSLGTRGTGELFF.

The CDR3 DNA reads TGCGCCAGCAGCGGTTCCGCCGGGAATAACTATCCCGGCGCAGATACGCAGTATTTT. This codes for CASSGSAGNNYPGADTQYF. This sequence joins TRBV5-1 and TRBJ2-3, with a tentative D call TRBD2 (5 bases). The CDR3 has 19 amino acids. Trimming removed 4 bases from V and 4 bases from J, with 28 bases in between. Germline V CDR1 and CDR2: SGHRS, YFSETQ.

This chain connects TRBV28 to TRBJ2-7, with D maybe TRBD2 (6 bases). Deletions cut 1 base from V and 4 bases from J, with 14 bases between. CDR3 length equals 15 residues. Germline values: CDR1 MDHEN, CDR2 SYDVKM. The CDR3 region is CASSLLGGMEYEQYF. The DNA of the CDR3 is TGTGCCAGCAGTTTATTGGGCGGGATGGAGTACGAGCAGTACTTC.

This CDR3 is CASSFSANSYNEQFF. CDR3 DNA: TGTGCCAGCAGTTTTAGCGCAAACTCCTACAATGAGCAGTTCTTC. The J gene is TRBJ2-1, the V gene TRBV27; tentative D call: TRBD2 (5 bases). Trimming stripped 3 bases from V and 0 bases from J, with 9 bases between. The germline gives CDR1 MNHEY, CDR2 SMNVEV (reference sequence). CDR3 length equals 15 residues.

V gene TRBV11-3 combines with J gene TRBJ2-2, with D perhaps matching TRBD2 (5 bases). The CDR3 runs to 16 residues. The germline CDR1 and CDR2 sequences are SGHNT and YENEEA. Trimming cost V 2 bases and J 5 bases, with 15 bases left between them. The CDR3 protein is CASSLLGVYGTGELFF. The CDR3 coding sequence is TGTGCCAGCAGCTTACTGGGAGTTTATGGGACCGGGGAGCTGTTTTTT.

CDR3 in amino acids: CASSGREEERNQPQHF. The CDR3 nucleotides are TGTGCCAGCAGTGGCCGGGAGGAAGAGCGCAATCAGCCCCAGCATTTT. The rearrangement joins TRBV28 to TRBJ1-5; unclear D gene. V lost 5 bases and J lost 2, with 16 bases in between. The CDR3 length is 16 residues. Per the germline V gene, CDR1 is MDHEN and CDR2 is SYDVKM.

CDR3 in amino acids: CASRSGGHEQYF. The DNA for the CDR3 is TGTGCCAGCAGATCCGGGGGCCACGAGCAGTACTTC. The chain links TRBV6-1 to TRBJ2-7; D tentatively fits TRBD1 or TRBD2 (6 bases each). Trimming took 6 bases from V and 5 from J, leaving 11 bases between them. Per the germline V gene, CDR1 is MNHNS and CDR2 is SASEGT. CDR3 length: 12 residues.